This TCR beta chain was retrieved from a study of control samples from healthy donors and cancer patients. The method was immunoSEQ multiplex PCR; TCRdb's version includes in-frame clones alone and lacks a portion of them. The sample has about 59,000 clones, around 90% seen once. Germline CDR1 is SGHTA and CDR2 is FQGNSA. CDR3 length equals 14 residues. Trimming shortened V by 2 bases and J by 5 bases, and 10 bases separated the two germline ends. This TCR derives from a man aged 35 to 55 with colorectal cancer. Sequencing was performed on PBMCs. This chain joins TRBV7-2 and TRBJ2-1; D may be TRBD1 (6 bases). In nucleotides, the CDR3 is TGTGCCAGCAGCTTAACCGGGACAAACAATGAGCAGTTCTTC. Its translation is CASSLTGTNNEQFF.